Shown below are 8 T cell receptor beta chains from a single sample sequenced in a study of blood T cells in healthy people across ages. For the second PCR, which ran for roughly 7 to 11 cycles, a sample-barcoded 5' primer and a J-beta primer mix were used. TCRdb reanalysed the 5' RACE reads using MiXCR and keeps one entry per CDR3 protein. The profile shows more than 1.4 million distinct CDR3 sequences, 42% of them singletons. Sequenced: blood. These receptors were obtained from a woman in her late teens or twenties in good health.

The genes are TRBV4-1 and TRBJ2-3; D tentatively reads TRBD1 or TRBD2 (5 bases each). Looked up from germline, CDR1 is MGHRA and CDR2 is YSYEKL. The CDR3 is 16 residues long. The germline V and J ends were trimmed by 0 bases and 0 bases, with 10 bases remaining between them. The CDR3 region is CASSQDTGRSTDTQYF. The CDR3 region has the DNA TGCGCCAGCAGCCAAGATACGGGACGCAGCACAGATACGCAGTATTTT.

The chain carries TRBV2 and TRBJ1-2; tentatively, D is TRBD1 (5 bases). Trimming removed 4 bases from V and 7 bases from J, with 13 bases in between. The V gene's germline CDR1 is SNHLY and CDR2 FYNNEI. There are 13 residues in the CDR3. CDR3 coding DNA: TGTGCCAGCAGTGGGGACTCCGTGAGTGGCTACACCTTC. Amino acids: CASSGDSVSGYTF.

This rearrangement joins TRBV10-3 to TRBJ2-7; the D gene is possibly TRBD1 (5 bases). The ends were cut back, 6 bases at V and 2 bases at J, with 11 bases in the middle. This CDR3 is built from 13 residues. CDR1 is ENHRY, CDR2 SYGVKD, per germline. The CDR3 loop is CAISPRTTYEQYF. The CDR3 DNA sequence: TGTGCCATCAGCCCACGGACAACCTACGAGCAGTACTTC.

V gene TRBV6-6 combines with J gene TRBJ2-1, with 11 bases matching TRBD2. Germline-derived CDR1 and CDR2 are MNHNY and SVGAGI (reference sequence). V lost 2 bases, J lost 8 bases, and 8 bases stayed unmatched. The CDR3 consists of 16 residues. DNA for the CDR3: TGTGCCAGCAGTTACCCTTCTAGCGGGGGGATGGATGAGCAGTTCTTC. Its protein is CASSYPSSGGMDEQFF.

This clonotype was seen repeatedly, ten times or more. The J gene is TRBJ2-5, the V gene TRBV20-1; D is possibly TRBD1 (6 bases). V was shortened by 5 bases and J by 1 base, with 11 bases between the two germline ends. Germline CDR1 and CDR2: DFQATT and SNEGSKA (reference sequence). The CDR3 runs to 13 residues. The CDR3 sequence is CSAGTGIQETQYF. The DNA of the CDR3 is TGCAGTGCTGGTACAGGGATCCAAGAGACCCAGTACTTC.

This clonotype showed up just a few times. The chain employs TRBV7-9 and TRBJ2-5; no clear D gene. Germline V gene lookup returns CDR1 SEHNR and CDR2 FQNEAQ (reference sequence). The V and J ends lost 5 bases and 4 bases respectively, with 14 bases between them. This CDR3 has 14 residues. The CDR3 DNA is TGTGCCAGCAGCCGCGGAACGGCAAGAGAGACCCAGTACTTC. Amino acid sequence: CASSRGTARETQYF.

The chain links TRBV3-1 to TRBJ2-1; D is uncertain. V shed 0 bases and J shed 0 bases, with 9 bases lying between them. The CDR3 loop spans 16 amino acids. CDR1 and CDR2 from the germline V gene are LGHDT and YNNKEL (reference sequence). CDR3: CASSQEEDFSYNEQFF. The DNA of the CDR3 is TGTGCCAGCAGCCAAGAAGAGGATTTCTCCTACAATGAGCAGTTCTTC.

The V gene is TRBV2, the J gene TRBJ2-3; 10 nucleotides line up with TRBD2. The CDR3 length is 14 residues. Germline CDR1 and CDR2: SNHLY and FYNNEI. Losses at the gene ends were 10 bases for V and 2 bases for J; bases not matched to a gene: 6. CDR3 loop: CATSLAGATDTQYF. DNA of the CDR3: TGTGCCACCAGCCTAGCGGGAGCCACAGATACGCAGTATTTT.